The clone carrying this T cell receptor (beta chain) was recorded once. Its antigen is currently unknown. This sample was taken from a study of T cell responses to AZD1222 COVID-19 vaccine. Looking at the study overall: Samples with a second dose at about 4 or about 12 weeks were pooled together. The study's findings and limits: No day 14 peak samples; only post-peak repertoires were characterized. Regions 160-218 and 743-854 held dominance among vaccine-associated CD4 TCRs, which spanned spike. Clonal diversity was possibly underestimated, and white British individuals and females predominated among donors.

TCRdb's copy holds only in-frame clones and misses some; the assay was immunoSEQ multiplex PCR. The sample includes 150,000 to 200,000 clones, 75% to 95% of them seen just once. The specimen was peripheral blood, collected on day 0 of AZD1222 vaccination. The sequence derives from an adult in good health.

CDR3 DNA sequence: TGTGCCAGCAGCGTAGAGAGCGGGGACTACCAAGAGACCCAGTACTTC. Its protein product is CASSVESGDYQETQYF. This chain links TRBV9 with TRBJ2-5, with TRBD2 identical over 7 bases. The V gene end was trimmed by 0 bases and the J gene end by 0 bases; junction bases not matched to a gene: 5. The V gene's germline CDR1 is SGDLS and CDR2 YYNGEE. CDR3 length: 16 amino acids.